The present entry profiles one TCR beta chain with its context. This CDR3 is built from 17 residues. V lost 1 base, J lost 1 base, and 5 bases stayed unmatched. In germline, CDR1 is LNHNV, CDR2 YYDKDF (reference sequence). The data stem from a study of blood T cell repertoires in COVID-19. Whole-study context: Acute and convalescent COVID-19 samples came from the United States, Italy and Spain. Nucleic acid was either cDNA or gDNA, and it came from T cells, B-cell-depleted T cells, or PBMCs.

Sequencing was performed with immunoSEQ multiplex PCR; in TCRdb, only in-frame clones are kept and a portion is missing. Of under 200,000 clones in the sample, roughly 80% are singletons; the top ten hold approximately 2.4%. The chain links TRBV15 to TRBJ2-5, with 11 bases matching TRBD2. This TCR was sampled from a human donor with acute or convalescent COVID-19. The donor label of this sample is uncertain. Sequenced sample: peripheral blood. CDR3 amino acids: CATSRALAGALQETQYF. Here the CDR3 DNA reads TGTGCCACCAGCAGAGCACTAGCGGGGGCTCTCCAAGAGACCCAGTACTTC.